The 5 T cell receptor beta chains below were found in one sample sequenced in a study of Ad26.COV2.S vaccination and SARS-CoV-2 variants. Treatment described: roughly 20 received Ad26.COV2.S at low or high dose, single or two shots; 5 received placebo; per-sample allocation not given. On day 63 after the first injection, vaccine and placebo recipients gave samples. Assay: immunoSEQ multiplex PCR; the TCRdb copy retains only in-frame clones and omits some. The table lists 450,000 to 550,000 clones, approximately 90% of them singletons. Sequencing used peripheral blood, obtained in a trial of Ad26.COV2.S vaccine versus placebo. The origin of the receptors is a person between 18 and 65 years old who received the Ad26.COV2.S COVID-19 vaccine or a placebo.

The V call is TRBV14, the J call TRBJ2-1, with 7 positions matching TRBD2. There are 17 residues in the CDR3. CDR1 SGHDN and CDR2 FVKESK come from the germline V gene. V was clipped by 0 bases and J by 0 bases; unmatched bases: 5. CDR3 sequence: CASSQDLRDYSYNEQFF. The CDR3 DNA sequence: TGTGCCAGCAGCCAAGATTTGCGGGACTACTCCTACAATGAGCAGTTCTTC.

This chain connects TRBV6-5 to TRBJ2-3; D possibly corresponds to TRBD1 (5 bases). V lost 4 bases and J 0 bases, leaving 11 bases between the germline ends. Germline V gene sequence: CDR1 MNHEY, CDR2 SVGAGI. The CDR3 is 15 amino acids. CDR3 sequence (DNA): TGTGCCAGCAGTTGGGGCGATGCTAGCACAGATACGCAGTATTTT. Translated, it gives CASSWGDASTDTQYF.

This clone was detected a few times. CDR3 nucleotide sequence: TGTGCCAGCAGTCCCAGAGGGCGGGAGGTCTTTTATGGCTACACCTTC. It translates to CASSPRGREVFYGYTF. V gene TRBV28 combines with J gene TRBJ1-2; D is unresolved. V gave up 5 bases and J gave up 5 bases, with 21 bases separating them. Germline V gives CDR1 MDHEN, CDR2 SYDVKM. The CDR3 spans 16 residues.

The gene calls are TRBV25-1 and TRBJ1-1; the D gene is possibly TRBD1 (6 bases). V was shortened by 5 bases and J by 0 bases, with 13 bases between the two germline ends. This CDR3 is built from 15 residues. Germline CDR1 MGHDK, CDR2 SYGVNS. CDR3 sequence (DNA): TGTGCCAGCAGTACCAGGGACAACCTGAACACTGAAGCTTTCTTT. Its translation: CASSTRDNLNTEAFF.

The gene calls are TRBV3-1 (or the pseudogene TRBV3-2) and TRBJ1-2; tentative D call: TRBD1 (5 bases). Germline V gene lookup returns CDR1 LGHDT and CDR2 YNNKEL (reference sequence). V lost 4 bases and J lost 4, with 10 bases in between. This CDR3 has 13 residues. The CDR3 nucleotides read TGTGCCAGCAGCCCGGACACCTTCTATGGCTACACCTTC. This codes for CASSPDTFYGYTF.